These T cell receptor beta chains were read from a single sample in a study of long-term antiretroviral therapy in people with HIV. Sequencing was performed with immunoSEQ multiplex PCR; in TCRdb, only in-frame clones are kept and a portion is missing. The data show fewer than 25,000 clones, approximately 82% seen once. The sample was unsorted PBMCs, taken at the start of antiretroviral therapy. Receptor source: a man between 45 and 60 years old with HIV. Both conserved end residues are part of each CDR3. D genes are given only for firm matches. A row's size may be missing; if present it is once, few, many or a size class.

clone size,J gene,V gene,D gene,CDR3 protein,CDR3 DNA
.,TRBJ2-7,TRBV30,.,CAWKRTFSYEQYF,TGTGCCTGGAAACGGACCTTCTCCTACGAGCAGTACTTC
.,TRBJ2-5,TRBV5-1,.,CASSPGLLQTQETQYF,TGCGCCAGCAGCCCGGGACTGCTTCAAACCCAAGAGACCCAGTACTTC
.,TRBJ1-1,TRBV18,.,CASSPGRGTEAFF,TGTGCCAGCTCTCCGGGCAGGGGCACTGAAGCTTTCTTT
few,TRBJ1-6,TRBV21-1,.,CASGEDRVDNSPLHF,TGTGCCAGCGGAGAGGACAGGGTCGATAATTCACCCCTCCACTTT
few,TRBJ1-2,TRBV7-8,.,CASSPRLINYGYTF,TGTGCCAGCAGCCCTCGACTGATTAACTATGGCTACACCTTC
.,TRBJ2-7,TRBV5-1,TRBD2,CASSSTSVEQYF,TGCGCCAGCAGCTCGACTAGCGTCGAGCAGTACTTC
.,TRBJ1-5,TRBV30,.,CAWSGQGTQPQHF,TGTGCCTGGAGCGGTCAGGGGACTCAGCCCCAGCATTTT
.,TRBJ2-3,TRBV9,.,CASSHSSYSLDTQYF,TGTGCCAGCAGCCATAGCAGTTATTCCTTAGATACGCAGTATTTT
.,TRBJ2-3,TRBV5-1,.,CASSLQDTQYF,TGCGCCAGCAGCTTGCAAGATACGCAGTATTTT
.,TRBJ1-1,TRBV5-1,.,CASSLRILPDTMSVTEAFF,TGCGCCAGCAGCTTGAGAATATTGCCCGACACGATGTCGGTCACTGAAGCTTTCTTT
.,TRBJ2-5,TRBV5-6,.,CASSLPTVQETQYF,TGTGCCAGCAGCCTACCGACAGTCCAAGAGACCCAGTACTTC
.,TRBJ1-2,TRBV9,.,CASSGWWQGIYGYTF,TGTGCCAGCAGCGGTTGGTGGCAGGGGATCTATGGCTACACCTTC
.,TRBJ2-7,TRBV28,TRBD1,CASSFIDRAHEQYF,TGTGCCAGCAGTTTTATTGACAGGGCCCACGAGCAGTACTTC
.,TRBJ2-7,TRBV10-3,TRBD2,CAISEGRGGLYEQYF,TGTGCCATCAGTGAGGGGCGGGGGGGCCTTTACGAGCAGTACTTC
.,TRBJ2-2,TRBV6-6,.,CASSAIQQGGTGELFF,TGTGCCAGCAGTGCCATCCAACAGGGAGGCACCGGGGAGCTGTTTTTT